These T cell receptor beta chains were read from a single sample in a study of cytomegalovirus exposure and HLA in healthy donors. Here immunoSEQ multiplex PCR was the method, and the copy in TCRdb shows in-frame clones only, minus some. The sample lists approximately 160,000 clones, roughly 80% seen once, with less than 15% in the top ten. Sequences were obtained from PBMCs. Source of these receptors: a woman aged 45 to 65 in good health and CMV-seropositive. Each CDR3 is given with its conserved first and last residue. The D gene is left open where the match is weak. For some rows the clone size is stated as once, few or many, or as a class when expanded; others skip it.

V gene	D gene	clone size	J gene	CDR3 protein	CDR3 DNA
TRBV18	TRBD1	NA	TRBJ1-1	CASSPFEVSSGGTEAFF	TGTGCCAGCTCACCCTTCGAGGTCTCTTCAGGGGGGACTGAAGCTTTCTTT
TRBV5-1	NA	few	TRBJ1-1	CASKLTTATGEAFF	TGCGCCAGCAAACTCACGACAGCAACGGGTGAAGCTTTCTTT
TRBV5-4	TRBD2	NA	TRBJ2-5	CASSVGTSGGPQETQYF	TGTGCCAGCAGCGTTGGGACTAGCGGGGGCCCTCAAGAGACCCAGTACTTC
TRBV6-5	NA	NA	TRBJ1-1	CASSSEGNTEAFF	TGTGCCAGCAGTTCAGAGGGGAACACTGAAGCTTTCTTT
TRBV18	NA	NA	TRBJ1-6	CASSPREDSPLHF	TGTGCCAGCTCACCACGGGAGGATTCACCCCTCCACTTT
TRBV25-1	NA	few	TRBJ1-1	CASSAGRSSEAFF	TGTGCCAGCAGCGCGGGAAGGTCCTCTGAAGCTTTCTTT
TRBV5-1	TRBD1	NA	TRBJ2-2	CASSPGQGASTGELFF	TGCGCCAGCAGCCCGGGCCAGGGGGCTAGCACCGGGGAGCTGTTTTTT
TRBV6-1	NA	NA	TRBJ2-7	CASTVHRADEQYF	TGTGCCAGCACGGTACACAGGGCCGATGAGCAGTACTTC
TRBV5-6	TRBD1	NA	TRBJ1-5	CASSSRDRKNQPQHF	TGTGCCAGCAGCTCCCGGGACAGGAAGAATCAGCCCCAGCATTTT
TRBV5-1	TRBD2	NA	TRBJ2-1	CASSRLAGGPNEQFF	TGCGCCAGCAGCCGACTAGCGGGGGGGCCCAATGAGCAGTTCTTC
TRBV5-4	NA	NA	TRBJ1-2	CASSQGRGNYGYTF	TGTGCCAGCAGCCAAGGAAGGGGGAACTATGGCTACACCTTC
TRBV9	TRBD1	NA	TRBJ2-3	CASSVDRGWGTDTQYF	TGTGCCAGCAGCGTAGACAGGGGCTGGGGCACAGATACGCAGTATTTT
TRBV6-5	NA	NA	TRBJ2-1	CASGGAANNEQFF	TGTGCCAGCGGGGGGGCCGCAAACAATGAGCAGTTCTTC
TRBV7-2	TRBD2	NA	TRBJ2-1	CASSFGLAGGVNEQFF	TGTGCCAGCAGCTTCGGACTAGCGGGGGGGGTTAATGAGCAGTTCTTC
TRBV5-1	NA	NA	TRBJ2-3	CASSLDNGSTDTQYF	TGCGCCAGCAGCTTAGACAATGGGTCCACAGATACGCAGTATTTT
TRBV5-1	NA	NA	TRBJ1-1	CASSLEQNTEAFF	TGCGCCAGCAGCTTGGAACAGAACACTGAAGCTTTCTTT
TRBV5-1	NA	NA	TRBJ1-5	CASSLAPNQPQHF	TGCGCCAGCAGCTTAGCCCCCAATCAGCCCCAGCATTTT
TRBV27	NA	NA	TRBJ2-2	CASSLIRFANTGELFF	TGTGCCAGCAGTTTGATCAGATTCGCGAACACCGGGGAGCTGTTTTTT
TRBV16	NA	NA	TRBJ2-1	CASSPAYNEQFF	TGTGCCAGCAGCCCGGCCTACAATGAGCAGTTCTTC
TRBV2	TRBD1	once	TRBJ2-2	CASSRDRRNTGELFF	TGTGCCAGCAGTCGGGACAGACGTAACACCGGGGAGCTGTTTTTT
TRBV6-5	NA	NA	TRBJ2-7	CASSYSGRGGEQYF	TGTGCCAGCAGTTACTCCGGCCGAGGGGGCGAGCAGTACTTC
TRBV11-2	NA	NA	TRBJ1-3	CASSLGITDGNTIYF	TGTGCCAGCAGCTTAGGTATAACAGATGGAAACACCATATATTTT
TRBV30	TRBD2	NA	TRBJ2-1	CAWTSGLPFWVSSYNEQFF	TGTGCCTGGACCTCGGGACTACCCTTTTGGGTCAGCTCCTACAATGAGCAGTTCTTC
TRBV7-3	NA	NA	TRBJ2-1	CASGRSPSSEQFF	TGTGCCAGCGGAAGGTCTCCTAGCAGTGAGCAGTTCTTC
TRBV2	NA	once	TRBJ2-7	CASSETGQGWYEQYF	TGTGCCAGCAGTGAAACGGGGCAGGGGTGGTACGAGCAGTACTTC
TRBV12-5	NA	NA	TRBJ1-6	CASGLSGKANSPLHF	TGTGCTAGTGGTTTGTCAGGGAAGGCGAATTCACCCCTCCACTTT
TRBV5-8	TRBD1	once	TRBJ2-2	CASSLETGDTGELFF	TGTGCCAGCAGCTTGGAGACAGGGGACACCGGGGAGCTGTTTTTT
TRBV7-9	TRBD1	NA	TRBJ2-3	CASSSTGLPTGSTDTQYF	TGTGCCAGCAGCTCGACAGGGTTACCAACCGGGAGCACAGATACGCAGTATTTT
TRBV4-1	TRBD2	NA	TRBJ2-1	CASSQTSGGYNEQFF	TGCGCCAGCAGCCAAACTAGCGGGGGTTACAATGAGCAGTTCTTC
TRBV5-1	NA	NA	TRBJ1-5	CASSLRGDQPQHF	TGCGCCAGCAGCTTAAGGGGTGATCAGCCCCAGCATTTT
TRBV6-5	TRBD1	NA	TRBJ1-2	CAASETGTYGYTF	TGTGCCGCTTCGGAGACAGGGACCTATGGCTACACCTTC
TRBV5-1	NA	NA	TRBJ2-5	CASSFGSGETQYF	TGCGCCAGCAGCTTTGGGAGCGGAGAGACCCAGTACTTC
TRBV27	TRBD1	few	TRBJ2-7	CASSLSRDRVVYEQYF	TGTGCCAGCAGTTTATCCCGGGACAGGGTCGTCTACGAGCAGTACTTC
TRBV10-2	TRBD2	few	TRBJ2-3	CASSDSGASTDTQYF	TGCGCCAGCAGTGATAGCGGGGCTAGCACAGATACGCAGTATTTT
TRBV4-2	NA	NA	TRBJ2-2	CASSQGTRGNTGELFF	TGTGCCAGCAGCCAAGGCACACGGGGGAACACCGGGGAGCTGTTTTTT
TRBV27	TRBD1	NA	TRBJ1-2	CASRQTGLGYGYTF	TGTGCCAGCAGACAGACAGGGTTGGGCTATGGCTACACCTTC
TRBV7-9	NA	NA	TRBJ1-1	CASSLGGGQYTEAFF	TGTGCCAGCAGCTTAGGCGGCGGACAGTACACTGAAGCTTTCTTT
TRBV6-5	TRBD1	NA	TRBJ1-2	CASSYSGPGGSQGYTF	TGTGCCAGCAGTTACTCGGGGCCAGGGGGCAGTCAAGGCTACACCTTC
TRBV9	NA	NA	TRBJ2-7	CASSVASTVPPGEQYF	TGTGCCAGCAGCGTAGCCTCGACAGTCCCTCCTGGCGAGCAGTACTTC
TRBV7-9	TRBD1	once	TRBJ1-1	CASSFGQVNAEAFF	TGTGCCAGCAGCTTCGGACAGGTGAACGCTGAAGCTTTCTTT
TRBV5-4	TRBD2	NA	TRBJ2-2	CASSSGLAGITGELFF	TGTGCCAGCAGCTCCGGACTAGCGGGGATCACCGGGGAGCTGTTTTTT
TRBV9	TRBD1	NA	TRBJ1-1	CASSVGGGQPNTEAFF	TGTGCCAGCAGCGTAGGAGGGGGACAGCCGAACACTGAAGCTTTCTTT
TRBV6-5	NA	NA	TRBJ2-7	CASSPRTLYEQYF	TGTGCCAGCAGTCCCCGGACACTTTACGAGCAGTACTTC
TRBV5-1	TRBD1	NA	TRBJ2-3	CASSFTGDSTDTQYF	TGCGCCAGCAGCTTCACAGGGGACAGCACAGATACGCAGTATTTT
TRBV29-1	TRBD2	NA	TRBJ2-5	CSVEHTGGGEETQYF	TGCAGCGTTGAACATACGGGAGGCGGGGAAGAGACCCAGTACTTC
TRBV5-1	NA	NA	TRBJ1-1	CASSLAADIFLSTEAFF	TGCGCCAGCAGCTTGGCCGCGGACATTTTTTTGTCGACTGAAGCTTTCTTT
TRBV4-2	TRBD1	NA	TRBJ1-5	CASSQGDRDNQPQHF	TGTGCCAGCAGCCAAGGAGACAGGGACAATCAGCCCCAGCATTTT
TRBV5-1	TRBD1	NA	TRBJ1-4	CASSPTGGLNEKLFF	TGCGCCAGCAGTCCGACAGGGGGTTTAAATGAAAAACTGTTTTTT
TRBV2	TRBD1	NA	TRBJ1-6	CASSETGLFLNSPLHF	TGTGCCAGCAGTGAGACAGGGTTATTTTTGAATTCACCCCTCCACTTT
TRBV27	NA	NA	TRBJ2-6	CASSTAGAGANVLTF	TGTGCCAGCAGTACCGCAGGGGCGGGGGCCAACGTCCTGACTTTC
TRBV6-6	NA	NA	TRBJ2-1	CASSFAGSPYNEQFF	TGTGCCAGCAGTTTCGCGGGGTCCCCCTACAATGAGCAGTTCTTC
TRBV30	NA	NA	TRBJ1-2	CAWSVEGYGYTF	TGTGCCTGGAGCGTGGAGGGCTATGGCTACACCTTC
TRBV7-9	NA	NA	TRBJ1-1	CASSLTVNTEAFF	TGTGCCAGCAGCCTAACAGTGAACACTGAAGCTTTCTTT
TRBV6-5	NA	few	TRBJ2-5	CASSYTYRQETQYF	TGTGCCAGCAGTTATACCTACAGACAAGAGACCCAGTACTTC
TRBV9	NA	NA	TRBJ2-3	CASSGKDTQYF	TGTGCCAGCAGCGGTAAAGATACGCAGTATTTT
TRBV7-9	NA	NA	TRBJ2-5	CASSLARETQYF	TGTGCCAGCAGCTTAGCTCGGGAGACCCAGTACTTC
TRBV9	NA	few	TRBJ2-7	CASSVTSTGEQYF	TGTGCCAGCAGCGTAACTTCGACGGGCGAGCAGTACTTC